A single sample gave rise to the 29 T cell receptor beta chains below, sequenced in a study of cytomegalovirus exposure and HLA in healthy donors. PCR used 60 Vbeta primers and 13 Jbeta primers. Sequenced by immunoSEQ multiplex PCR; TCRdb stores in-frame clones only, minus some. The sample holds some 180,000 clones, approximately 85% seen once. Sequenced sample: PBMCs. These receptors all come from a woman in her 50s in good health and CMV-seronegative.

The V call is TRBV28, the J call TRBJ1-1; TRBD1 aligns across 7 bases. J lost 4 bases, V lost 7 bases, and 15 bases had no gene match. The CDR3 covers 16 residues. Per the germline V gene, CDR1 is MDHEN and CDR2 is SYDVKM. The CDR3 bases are TGTGCCAGCACCCCAGGGGGGACCGGGGGGGGCACTGAAGCTTTCTTT. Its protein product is CASTPGGTGGGTEAFF.

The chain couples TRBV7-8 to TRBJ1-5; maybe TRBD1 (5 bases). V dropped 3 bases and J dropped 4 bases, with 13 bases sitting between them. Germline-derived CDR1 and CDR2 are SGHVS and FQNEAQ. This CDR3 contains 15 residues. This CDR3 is CASSLGGRGNQPQHF. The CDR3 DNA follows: TGTGCCAGCAGCTTGGGGGGACGGGGAAATCAGCCCCAGCATTTT.

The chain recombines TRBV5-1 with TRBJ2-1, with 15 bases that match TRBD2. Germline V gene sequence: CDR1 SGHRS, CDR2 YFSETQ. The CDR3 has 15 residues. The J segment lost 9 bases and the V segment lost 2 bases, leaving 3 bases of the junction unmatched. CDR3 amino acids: CASSFGLAGGGEQFF. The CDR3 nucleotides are TGCGCCAGCAGCTTCGGACTAGCGGGGGGGGGTGAGCAGTTCTTC.

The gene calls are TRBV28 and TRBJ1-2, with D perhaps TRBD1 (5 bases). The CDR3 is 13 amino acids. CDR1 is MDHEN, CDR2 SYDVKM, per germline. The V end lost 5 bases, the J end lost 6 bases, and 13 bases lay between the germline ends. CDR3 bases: TGTGCCAGCAGTAAGACTGGAGGGGATGGCTACACCTTC. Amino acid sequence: CASSKTGGDGYTF.

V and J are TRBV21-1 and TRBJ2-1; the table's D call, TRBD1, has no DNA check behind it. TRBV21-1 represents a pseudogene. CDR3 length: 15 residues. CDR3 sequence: CASSIRDRDFNEQFF. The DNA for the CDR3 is TGTGCCAGCAGCATCCGGGACAGGGATTTCAATGAGCAGTTCTTC.

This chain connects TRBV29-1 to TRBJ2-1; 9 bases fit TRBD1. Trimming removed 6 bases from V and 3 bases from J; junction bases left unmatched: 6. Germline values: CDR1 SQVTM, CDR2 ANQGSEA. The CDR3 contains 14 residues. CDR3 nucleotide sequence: TGCAGCGTGGCGAACAGGGGGCACTACAATGAGCAGTTCTTC. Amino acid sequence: CSVANRGHYNEQFF.

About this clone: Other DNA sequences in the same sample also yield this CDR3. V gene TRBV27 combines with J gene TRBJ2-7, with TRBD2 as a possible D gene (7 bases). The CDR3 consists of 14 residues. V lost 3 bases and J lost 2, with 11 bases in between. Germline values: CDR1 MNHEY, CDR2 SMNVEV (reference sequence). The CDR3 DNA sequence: TGTGCCAGCAGTTTGGGGGGGACAACCTACGAGCAGTACTTC. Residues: CASSLGGTTYEQYF.

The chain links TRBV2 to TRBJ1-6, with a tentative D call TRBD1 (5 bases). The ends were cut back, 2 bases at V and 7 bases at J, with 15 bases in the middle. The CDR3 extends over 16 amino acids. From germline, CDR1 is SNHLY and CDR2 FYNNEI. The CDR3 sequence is CASSEIGTADNSPLHF. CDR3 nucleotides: TGTGCCAGCAGTGAAATTGGGACTGCGGACAATTCACCCCTCCACTTT.

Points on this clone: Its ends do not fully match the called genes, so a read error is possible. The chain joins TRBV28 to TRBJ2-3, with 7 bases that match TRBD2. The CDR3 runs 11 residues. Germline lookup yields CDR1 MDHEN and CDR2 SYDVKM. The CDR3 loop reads CASRGVGTRYF. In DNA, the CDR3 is TGTGCCAGCCGGGGGGTAGGGACGCGGTATTTT.

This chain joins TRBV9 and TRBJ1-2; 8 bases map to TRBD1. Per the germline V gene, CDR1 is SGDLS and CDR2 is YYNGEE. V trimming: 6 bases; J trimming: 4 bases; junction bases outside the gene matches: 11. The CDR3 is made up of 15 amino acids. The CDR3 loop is CASTRSQGAIYGYTF. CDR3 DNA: TGTGCCAGCACGCGTAGTCAGGGGGCGATCTATGGCTACACCTTC. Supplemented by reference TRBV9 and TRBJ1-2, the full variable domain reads DSGVTQTPKHLITATGQRVTLRCSPRSGDLSVYWYQQSLDQGLQFLIQYYNGEERAKGNILERFSAQQFPDLHSELNLSSLELGDSALYFCASTRSQGAIYGYTFGSGTRLTVV.

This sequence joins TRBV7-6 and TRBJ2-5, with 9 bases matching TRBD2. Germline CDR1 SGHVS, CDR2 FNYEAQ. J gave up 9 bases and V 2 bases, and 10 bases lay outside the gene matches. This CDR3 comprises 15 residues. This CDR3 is CASSLPPAGGAAQYF. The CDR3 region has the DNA TGTGCCAGCAGCTTACCGCCTGCGGGGGGGGCCGCCCAGTACTTC.

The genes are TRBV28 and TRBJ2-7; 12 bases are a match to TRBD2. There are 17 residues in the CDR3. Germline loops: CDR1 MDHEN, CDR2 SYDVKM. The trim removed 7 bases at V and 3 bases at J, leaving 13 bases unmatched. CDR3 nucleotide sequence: TGTGCCAGCACCCTCCCCGGGACTAGCGGGTCCAGCTACGAGCAGTACTTC. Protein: CASTLPGTSGSSYEQYF.

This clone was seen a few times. In nucleotides, the CDR3 is TGTGCCTGGAGCAGAGGGGGGACAGCTGGAAACACCATATATTTT. Translation: CAWSRGGTAGNTIYF. The V gene is TRBV30, the J gene TRBJ1-3; 7 bases map to TRBD1. The length of the CDR3 is 15 residues. V gave up 3 bases and J gave up 2 bases; unmatched junction bases: 7. Germline V gives CDR1 GTSNPN, CDR2 SVGIG (reference sequence).

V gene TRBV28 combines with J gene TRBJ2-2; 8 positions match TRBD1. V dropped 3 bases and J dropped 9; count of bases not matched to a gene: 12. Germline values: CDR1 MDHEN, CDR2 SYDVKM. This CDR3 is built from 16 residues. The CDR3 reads CASSFRPGTGRRELFF. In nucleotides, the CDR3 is TGTGCCAGCAGTTTCCGGCCGGGGACAGGCCGAAGGGAGCTGTTTTTT.

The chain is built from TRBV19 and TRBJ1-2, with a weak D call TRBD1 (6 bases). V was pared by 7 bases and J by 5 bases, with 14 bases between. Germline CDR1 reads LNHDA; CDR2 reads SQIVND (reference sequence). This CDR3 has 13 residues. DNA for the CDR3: TGTGCCAGTACCGATCGGACAGCATATGGCTACACCTTC. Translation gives CASTDRTAYGYTF.

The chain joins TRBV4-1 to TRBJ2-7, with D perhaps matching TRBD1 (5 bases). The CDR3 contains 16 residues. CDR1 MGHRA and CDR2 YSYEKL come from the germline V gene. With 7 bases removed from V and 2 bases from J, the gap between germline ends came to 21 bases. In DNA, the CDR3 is TGCGCCAGCACCTCAGTGGGCCGACAGACACCCTACGAGCAGTACTTC. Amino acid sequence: CASTSVGRQTPYEQYF.

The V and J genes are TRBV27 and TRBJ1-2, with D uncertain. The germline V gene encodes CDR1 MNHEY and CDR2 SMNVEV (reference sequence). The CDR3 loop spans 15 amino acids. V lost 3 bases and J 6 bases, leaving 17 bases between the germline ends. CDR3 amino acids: CASSLAVGRIHGYTF. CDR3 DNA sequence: TGTGCCAGCAGTTTGGCGGTAGGGAGAATTCATGGCTACACCTTC.

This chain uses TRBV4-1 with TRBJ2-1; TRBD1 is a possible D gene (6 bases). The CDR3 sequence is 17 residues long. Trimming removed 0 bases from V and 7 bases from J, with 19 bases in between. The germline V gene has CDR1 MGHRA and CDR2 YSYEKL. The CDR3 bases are TGCGCCAGCAGCCAAGATGACGTCCGCTGGCAGGGGAATGAGCAGTTCTTC. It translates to CASSQDDVRWQGNEQFF.

The DNA of the CDR3 is TGTTCCAGCGGGAGGGGATACGAGCAGTACTTC. Its protein product is CSSGRGYEQYF. The chain couples TRBV30 to TRBJ2-7; 10 bases map to TRBD2. Germline CDR1 and CDR2: GTSNPN and SVGIG (reference sequence). There are 11 residues in the CDR3.

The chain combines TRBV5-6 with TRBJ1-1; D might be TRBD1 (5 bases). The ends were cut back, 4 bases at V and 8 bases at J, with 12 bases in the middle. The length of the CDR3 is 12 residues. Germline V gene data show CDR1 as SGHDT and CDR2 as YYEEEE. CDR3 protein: CASSPSEGEAFF. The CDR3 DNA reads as TGTGCCAGCAGCCCCTCGGAGGGGGAAGCTTTCTTT.

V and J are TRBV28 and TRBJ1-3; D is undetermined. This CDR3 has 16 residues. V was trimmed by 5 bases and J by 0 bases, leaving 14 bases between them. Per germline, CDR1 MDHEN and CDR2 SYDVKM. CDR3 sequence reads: CASSLRLRSSGNTIYF. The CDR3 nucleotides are TGTGCCAGCAGTCTCCGACTCCGGAGCTCTGGAAACACCATATATTTT.

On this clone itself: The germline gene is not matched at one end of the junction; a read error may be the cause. The CDR3 DNA reads TGTGCCAGCAGCTTGGGGCCAGCGGGAGTTGTCTTC. This sequence encodes CASSLGPAGVVF. V usage is TRBV5-6 and J usage is TRBJ2-4, with 8 bases that match TRBD2. CDR3 size: 12 residues. Per the germline V gene, CDR1 is SGHDT and CDR2 is YYEEEE.

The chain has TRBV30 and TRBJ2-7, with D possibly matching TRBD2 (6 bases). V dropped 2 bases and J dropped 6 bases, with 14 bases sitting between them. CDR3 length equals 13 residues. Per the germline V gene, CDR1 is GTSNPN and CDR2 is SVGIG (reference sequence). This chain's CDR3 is CAWSPTRGGEQYF. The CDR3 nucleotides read TGTGCCTGGAGTCCAACTCGGGGAGGCGAGCAGTACTTC.

The CDR3 reads CASMGVTGDYEQYF. The CDR3 DNA reads TGTGCCTCAATGGGGGTGACAGGAGACTACGAGCAGTACTTC. V is TRBV19 and J is TRBJ2-7, with D tentatively TRBD1 (6 bases). CDR1 and CDR2 from the germline V gene are LNHDA and SQIVND (reference sequence). The CDR3 length is 14 residues. Trimming stripped 11 bases from V and 3 bases from J, with 20 bases between.

The CDR3 nucleotides are TGTGCCAGCAGGGACGTGGGGGGAGGGACCGTCCTCTATGGCTACACCTTC. Amino acid sequence: CASRDVGGGTVLYGYTF. The V gene is TRBV28, the J gene TRBJ1-2; TRBD1 might be the D (5 bases). Germline V gives CDR1 MDHEN, CDR2 SYDVKM. This CDR3 has 17 residues. Trimming pared 6 bases from V and 4 bases from J, leaving 24 bases between.

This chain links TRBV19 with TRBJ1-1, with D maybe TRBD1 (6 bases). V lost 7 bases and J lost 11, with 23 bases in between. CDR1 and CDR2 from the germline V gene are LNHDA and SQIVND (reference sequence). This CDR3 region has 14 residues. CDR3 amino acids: CASIPGTKGPGAFF. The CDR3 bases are TGTGCCAGTATTCCCGGGACAAAGGGCCCTGGGGCTTTCTTT.

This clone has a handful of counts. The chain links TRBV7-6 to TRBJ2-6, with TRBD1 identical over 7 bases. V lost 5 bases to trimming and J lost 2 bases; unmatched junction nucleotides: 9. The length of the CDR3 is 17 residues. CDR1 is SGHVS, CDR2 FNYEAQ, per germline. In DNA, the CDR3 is TGTGCCAGCAGCACACAGGGGAATATAGCTGGGGCCAACGTCCTGACTTTC. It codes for CASSTQGNIAGANVLTF.

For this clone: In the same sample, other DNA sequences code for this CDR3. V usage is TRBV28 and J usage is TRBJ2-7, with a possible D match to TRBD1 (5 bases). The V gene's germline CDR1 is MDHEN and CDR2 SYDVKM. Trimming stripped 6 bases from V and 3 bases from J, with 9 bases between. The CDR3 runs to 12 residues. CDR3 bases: TGTGCCAGCAGCCTCGACAGCTACGAGCAGTACTTC. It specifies CASSLDSYEQYF.

The CDR3 nucleotides are TGCGCCAGCAGCTTGGGGGCAGCCTCGAACACTGAAGCTTTCTTT. Translating it yields CASSLGAASNTEAFF. V and J are TRBV5-1 and TRBJ1-1; no clear D gene. CDR3 length equals 15 residues. Trimming left V 0 bases short and J 1 base short, with 10 bases between. Per the germline V gene, CDR1 is SGHRS and CDR2 is YFSETQ. The whole variable domain, remainder taken from reference TRBV5-1 and TRBJ1-1, is KAGVTQTPRYLIKTRGQQVTLSCSPISGHRSVSWYQQTPGQGLQFLFEYFSETQRNKGNFPGRFSGRQFSNSRSEMNVSTLELGDSALYLCASSLGAASNTEAFFGQGTRLTVV.